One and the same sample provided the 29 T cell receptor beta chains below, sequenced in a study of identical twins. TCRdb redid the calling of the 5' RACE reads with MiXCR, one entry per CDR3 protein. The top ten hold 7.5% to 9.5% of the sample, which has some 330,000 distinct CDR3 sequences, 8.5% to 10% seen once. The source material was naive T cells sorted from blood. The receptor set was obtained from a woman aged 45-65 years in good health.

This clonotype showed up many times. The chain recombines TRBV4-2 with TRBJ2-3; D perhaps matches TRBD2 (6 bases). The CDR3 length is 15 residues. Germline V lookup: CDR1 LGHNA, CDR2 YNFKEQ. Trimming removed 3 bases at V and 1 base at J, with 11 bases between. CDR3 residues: CASSHNWGGTDTQYF. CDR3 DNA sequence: TGTGCCAGCAGCCACAATTGGGGGGGCACAGATACGCAGTATTTT.

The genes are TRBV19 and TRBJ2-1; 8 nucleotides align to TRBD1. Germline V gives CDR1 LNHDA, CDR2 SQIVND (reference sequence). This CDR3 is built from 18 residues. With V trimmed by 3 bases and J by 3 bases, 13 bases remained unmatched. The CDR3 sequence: CASSIRGQVTRNYNEQFF. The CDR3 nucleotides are TGTGCCAGTAGTATTAGGGGACAGGTAACACGAAACTACAATGAGCAGTTCTTC.

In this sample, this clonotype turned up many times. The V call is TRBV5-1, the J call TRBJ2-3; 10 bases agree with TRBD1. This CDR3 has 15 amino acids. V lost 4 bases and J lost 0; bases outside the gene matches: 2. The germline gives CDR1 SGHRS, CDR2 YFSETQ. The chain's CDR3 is CASSGQGESTDTQYF. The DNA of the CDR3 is TGCGCCAGCAGCGGACAGGGGGAAAGCACAGATACGCAGTATTTT.

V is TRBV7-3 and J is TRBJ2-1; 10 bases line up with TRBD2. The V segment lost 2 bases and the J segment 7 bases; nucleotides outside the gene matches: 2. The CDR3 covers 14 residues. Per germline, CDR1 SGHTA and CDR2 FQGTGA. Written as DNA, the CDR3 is TGTGCCAGCAGCTTAGCTAGCGGGAGTAATGAGCAGTTCTTC. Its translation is CASSLASGSNEQFF.

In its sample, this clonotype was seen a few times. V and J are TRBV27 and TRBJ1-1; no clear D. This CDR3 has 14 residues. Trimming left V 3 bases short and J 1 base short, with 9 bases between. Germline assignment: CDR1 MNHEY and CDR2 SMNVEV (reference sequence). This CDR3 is CASSFNSKNTEAFF. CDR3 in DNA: TGTGCCAGCAGTTTCAACAGTAAGAACACTGAAGCTTTCTTT.

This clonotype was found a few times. Here the CDR3 reads CSAGQDYGYTF. CDR3 coding DNA: TGCAGTGCAGGACAGGACTATGGCTACACCTTC. The rearrangement joins TRBV20-1 to TRBJ1-2, with 7 bases fitting TRBD1. CDR1 and CDR2 (germline): DFQATT, SNEGSKA (reference sequence). The junction had 1 base not matched to a gene; V was cut back by 6 bases and J by 3 bases. The CDR3 has 11 amino acids.

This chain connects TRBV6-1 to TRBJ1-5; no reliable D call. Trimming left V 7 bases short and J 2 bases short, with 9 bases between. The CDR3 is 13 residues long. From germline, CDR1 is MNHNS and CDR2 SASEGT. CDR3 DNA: TGTGCCAGCACAGTGGGCGGCAATCAGCCCCAGCATTTT. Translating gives CASTVGGNQPQHF.

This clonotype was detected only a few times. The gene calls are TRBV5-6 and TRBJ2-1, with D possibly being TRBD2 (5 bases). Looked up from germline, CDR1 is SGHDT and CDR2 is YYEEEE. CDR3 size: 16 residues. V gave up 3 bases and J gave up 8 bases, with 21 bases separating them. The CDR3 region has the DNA TGTGCCAGCAGCTCCAAGAGGCGTTTGCTGAGGGATGAGCAGTTCTTC. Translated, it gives CASSSKRRLLRDEQFF.

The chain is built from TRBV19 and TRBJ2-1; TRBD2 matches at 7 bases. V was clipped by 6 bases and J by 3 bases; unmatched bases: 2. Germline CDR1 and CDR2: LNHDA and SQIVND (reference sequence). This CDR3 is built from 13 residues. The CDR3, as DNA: TGTGCCAGTAGGACTAGCTACTACAATGAGCAGTTCTTC. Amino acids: CASRTSYYNEQFF.

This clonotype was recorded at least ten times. This CDR3 reads CASSTNTGELFF. The DNA for the CDR3 is TGTGCCAGCAGTACGAACACCGGGGAGCTGTTTTTT. This chain uses TRBV12-3 or TRBV12-4 with TRBJ2-2; D ambiguous. The CDR3 totals 12 residues. Trimming left V 5 bases short and J 0 bases short, with 1 base between.

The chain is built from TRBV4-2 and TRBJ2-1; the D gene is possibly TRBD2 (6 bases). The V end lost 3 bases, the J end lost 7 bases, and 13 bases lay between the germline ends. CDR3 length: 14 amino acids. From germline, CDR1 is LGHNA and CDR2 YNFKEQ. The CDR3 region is CASSQGRSWNEQFF. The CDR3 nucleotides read TGTGCCAGCAGCCAGGGGAGGTCCTGGAATGAGCAGTTCTTC.

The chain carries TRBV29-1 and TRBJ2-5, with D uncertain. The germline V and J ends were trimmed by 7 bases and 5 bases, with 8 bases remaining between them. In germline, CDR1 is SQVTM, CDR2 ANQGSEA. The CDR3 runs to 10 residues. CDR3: CSAGRETQYF. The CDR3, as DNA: TGCAGCGCTGGTCGGGAGACCCAGTACTTC.

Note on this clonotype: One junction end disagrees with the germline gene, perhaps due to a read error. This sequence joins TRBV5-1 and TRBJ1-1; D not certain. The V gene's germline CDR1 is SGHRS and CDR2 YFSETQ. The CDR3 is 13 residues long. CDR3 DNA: TGCTCCAGCAGCTTGGATCAATACACTGAAGCTTTCTTT. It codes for CSSSLDQYTEAFF. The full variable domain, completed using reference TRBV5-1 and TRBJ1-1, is KAGVTQTPRYLIKTRGQQVTLSCSPISGHRSVSWYQQTPGQGLQFLFEYFSETQRNKGNFPGRFSGRQFSNSRSEMNVSTLELGDSALYLCSSSLDQYTEAFFGQGTRLTVV.

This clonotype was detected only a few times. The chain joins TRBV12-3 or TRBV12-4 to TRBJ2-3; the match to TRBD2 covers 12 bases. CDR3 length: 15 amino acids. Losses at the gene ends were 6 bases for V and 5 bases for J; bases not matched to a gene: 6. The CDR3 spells CASRRTSGRKDTQYF. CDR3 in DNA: TGTGCCAGCAGACGAACTAGCGGGAGGAAAGATACGCAGTATTTT.

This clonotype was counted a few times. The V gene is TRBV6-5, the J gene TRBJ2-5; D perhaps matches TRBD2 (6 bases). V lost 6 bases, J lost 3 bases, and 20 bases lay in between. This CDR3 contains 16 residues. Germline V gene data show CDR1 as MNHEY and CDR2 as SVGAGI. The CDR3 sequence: CASSPSLQQREETQYF. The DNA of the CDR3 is TGTGCCAGCAGCCCCTCCCTACAGCAGCGGGAAGAGACCCAGTACTTC.

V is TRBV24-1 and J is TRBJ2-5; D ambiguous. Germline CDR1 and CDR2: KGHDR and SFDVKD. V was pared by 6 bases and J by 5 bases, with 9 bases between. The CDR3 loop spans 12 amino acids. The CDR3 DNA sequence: TGTGCCACCAGTTCGGATCGCGAGACCCAGTACTTC. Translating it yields CATSSDRETQYF.

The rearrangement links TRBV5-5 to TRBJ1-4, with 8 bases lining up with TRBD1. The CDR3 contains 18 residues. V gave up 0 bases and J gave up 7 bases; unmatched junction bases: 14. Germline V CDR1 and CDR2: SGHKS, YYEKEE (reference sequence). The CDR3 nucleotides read TGTGCCAGCAGCTTGGTCCCAGGACAGGGAACGAAAGGTGAAAAACTGTTTTTT. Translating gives CASSLVPGQGTKGEKLFF. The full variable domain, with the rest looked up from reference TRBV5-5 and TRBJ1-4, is DAGVTQSPTHLIKTRGQQVTLRCSPISGHKSVSWYQQVLGQGPQFIFQYYEKEERGRGNFPDRFSARQFPNYSSELNVNALLLGDSALYLCASSLVPGQGTKGEKLFFGSGTQLSVL.

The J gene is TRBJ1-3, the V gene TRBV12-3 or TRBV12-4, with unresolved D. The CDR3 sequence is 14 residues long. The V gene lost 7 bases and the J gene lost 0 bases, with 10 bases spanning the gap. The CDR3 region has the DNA TGTGCCAGCAACTTCCGGGACTCTGGAAACACCATATATTTT. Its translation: CASNFRDSGNTIYF.

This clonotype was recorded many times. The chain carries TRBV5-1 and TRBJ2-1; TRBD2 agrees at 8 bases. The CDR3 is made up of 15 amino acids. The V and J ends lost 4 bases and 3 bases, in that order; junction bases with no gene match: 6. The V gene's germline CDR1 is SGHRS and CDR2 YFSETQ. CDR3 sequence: CASSPVAGLYNEQFF. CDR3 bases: TGCGCCAGCAGCCCGGTAGCGGGACTCTACAATGAGCAGTTCTTC. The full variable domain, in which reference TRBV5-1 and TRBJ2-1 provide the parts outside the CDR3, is KAGVTQTPRYLIKTRGQQVTLSCSPISGHRSVSWYQQTPGQGLQFLFEYFSETQRNKGNFPGRFSGRQFSNSRSEMNVSTLELGDSALYLCASSPVAGLYNEQFFGPGTRLTVL.

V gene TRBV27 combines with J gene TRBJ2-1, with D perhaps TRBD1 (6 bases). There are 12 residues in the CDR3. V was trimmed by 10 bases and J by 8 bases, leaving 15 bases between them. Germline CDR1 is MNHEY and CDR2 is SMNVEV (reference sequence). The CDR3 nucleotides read TGTGCCACAGGGAAACAGGGCTATGAGCAGTTCTTC. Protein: CATGKQGYEQFF.

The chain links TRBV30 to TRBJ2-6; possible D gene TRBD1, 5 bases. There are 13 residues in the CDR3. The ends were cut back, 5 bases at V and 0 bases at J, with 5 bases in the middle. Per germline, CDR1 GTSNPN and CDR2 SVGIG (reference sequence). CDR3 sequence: CAWGHSGANVLTF. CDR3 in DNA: TGTGCCTGGGGACACTCTGGGGCCAACGTCCTGACTTTC.

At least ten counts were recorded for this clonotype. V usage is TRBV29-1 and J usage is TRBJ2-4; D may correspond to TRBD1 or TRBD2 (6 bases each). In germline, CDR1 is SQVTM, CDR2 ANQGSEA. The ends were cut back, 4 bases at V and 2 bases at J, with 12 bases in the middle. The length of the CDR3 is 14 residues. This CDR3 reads CSVVAGGPKNIQYF. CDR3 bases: TGCAGCGTTGTAGCCGGGGGCCCCAAAAACATTCAGTACTTC. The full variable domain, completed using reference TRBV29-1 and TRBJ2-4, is SAVISQKPSRDICQRGTSLTIQCQVDSQVTMMFWYRQQPGQSLTLIATANQGSEATYESGFVIDKFPISRPNLTFSTLTVSNMSPEDSSIYLCSVVAGGPKNIQYFGAGTRLSVL.

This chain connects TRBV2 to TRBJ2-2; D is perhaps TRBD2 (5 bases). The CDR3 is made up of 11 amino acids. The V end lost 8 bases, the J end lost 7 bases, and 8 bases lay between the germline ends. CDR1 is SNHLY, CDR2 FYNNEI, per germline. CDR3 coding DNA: TGTGCCAGCCGGCGGGTCGGGGAGCTGTTTTTT. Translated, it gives CASRRVGELFF.

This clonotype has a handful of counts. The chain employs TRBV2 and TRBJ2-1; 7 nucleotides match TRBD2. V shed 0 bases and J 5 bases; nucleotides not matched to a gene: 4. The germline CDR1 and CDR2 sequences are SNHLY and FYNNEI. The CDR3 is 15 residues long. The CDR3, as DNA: TGTGCCAGCAGTGAAGCTCACGGGACTAACAATGAGCAGTTCTTC. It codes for CASSEAHGTNNEQFF.

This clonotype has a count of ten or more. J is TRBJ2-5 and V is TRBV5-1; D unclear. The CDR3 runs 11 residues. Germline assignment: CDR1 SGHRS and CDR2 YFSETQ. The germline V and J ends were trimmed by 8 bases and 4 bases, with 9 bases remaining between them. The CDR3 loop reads CARRTGETQYF. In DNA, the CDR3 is TGCGCCAGGAGGACCGGAGAGACCCAGTACTTC.

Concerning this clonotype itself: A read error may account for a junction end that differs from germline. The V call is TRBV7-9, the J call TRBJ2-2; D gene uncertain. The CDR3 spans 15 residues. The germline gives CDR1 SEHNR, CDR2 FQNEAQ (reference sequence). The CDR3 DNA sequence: TGTGCCAGCAGCGGGCGACGGACGAAGACCGGGGAGCTGTTTTTT. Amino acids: CASSGRRTKTGELFF. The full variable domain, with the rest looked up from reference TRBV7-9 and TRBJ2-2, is DTGVSQNPRHKITKRGQNVTFRCDPISEHNRLYWYRQTLGQGPEFLTYFQNEAQLEKSRLLSDRFSAERPKGSFSTLEIQRTEQGDSAMYLCASSGRRTKTGELFFGEGSRLTVL.

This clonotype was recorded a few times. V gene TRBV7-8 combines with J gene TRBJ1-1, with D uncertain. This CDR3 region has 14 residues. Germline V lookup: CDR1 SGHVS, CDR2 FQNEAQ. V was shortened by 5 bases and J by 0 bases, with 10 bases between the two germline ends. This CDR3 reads CASSRGWVNTEAFF. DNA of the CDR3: TGTGCCAGCAGCCGGGGTTGGGTGAACACTGAAGCTTTCTTT.

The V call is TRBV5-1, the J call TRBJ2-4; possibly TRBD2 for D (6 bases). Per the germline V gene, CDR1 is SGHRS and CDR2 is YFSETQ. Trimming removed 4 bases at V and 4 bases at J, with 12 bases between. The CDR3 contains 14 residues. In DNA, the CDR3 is TGCGCCAGCAGCCCGGGGGACTCAAAAAACATTCAGTACTTC. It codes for CASSPGDSKNIQYF.

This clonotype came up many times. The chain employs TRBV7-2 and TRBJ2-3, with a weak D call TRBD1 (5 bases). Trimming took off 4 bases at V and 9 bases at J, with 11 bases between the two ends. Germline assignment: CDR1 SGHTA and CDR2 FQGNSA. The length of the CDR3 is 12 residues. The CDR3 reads CASSSPPGTQYF. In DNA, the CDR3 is TGTGCCAGCAGCTCCCCCCCAGGGACGCAGTATTTT.